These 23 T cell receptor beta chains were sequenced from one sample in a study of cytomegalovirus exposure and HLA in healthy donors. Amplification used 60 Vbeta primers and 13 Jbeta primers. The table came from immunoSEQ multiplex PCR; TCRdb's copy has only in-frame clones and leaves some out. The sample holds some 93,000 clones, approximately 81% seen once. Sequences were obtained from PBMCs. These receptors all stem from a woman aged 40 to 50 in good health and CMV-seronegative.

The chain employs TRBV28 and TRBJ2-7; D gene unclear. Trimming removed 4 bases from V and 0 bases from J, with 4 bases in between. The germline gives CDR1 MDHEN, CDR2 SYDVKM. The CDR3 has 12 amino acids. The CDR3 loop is CASSYLSYEQYF. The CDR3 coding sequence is TGTGCCAGCAGTTATCTCTCCTACGAGCAGTACTTC.

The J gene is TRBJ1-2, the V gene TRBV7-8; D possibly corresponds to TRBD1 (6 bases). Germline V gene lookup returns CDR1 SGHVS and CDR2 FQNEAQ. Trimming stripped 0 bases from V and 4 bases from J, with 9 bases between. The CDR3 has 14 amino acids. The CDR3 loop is CASSLAQGGYGYTF. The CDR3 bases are TGTGCCAGCAGCTTAGCACAGGGTGGCTATGGCTACACCTTC.

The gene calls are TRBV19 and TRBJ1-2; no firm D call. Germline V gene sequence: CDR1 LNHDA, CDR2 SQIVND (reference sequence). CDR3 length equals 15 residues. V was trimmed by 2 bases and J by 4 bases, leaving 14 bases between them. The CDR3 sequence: CASSITPSGPYGYTF. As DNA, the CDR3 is TGTGCCAGTAGTATAACCCCTTCGGGTCCCTATGGCTACACCTTC.

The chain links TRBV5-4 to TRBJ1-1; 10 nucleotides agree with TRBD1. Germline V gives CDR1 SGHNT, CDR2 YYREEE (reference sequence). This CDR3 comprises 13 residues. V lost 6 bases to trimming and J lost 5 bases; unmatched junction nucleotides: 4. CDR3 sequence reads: CASKVDRGTEAFF. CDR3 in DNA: TGTGCCAGCAAAGTGGACAGGGGGACTGAAGCTTTCTTT.

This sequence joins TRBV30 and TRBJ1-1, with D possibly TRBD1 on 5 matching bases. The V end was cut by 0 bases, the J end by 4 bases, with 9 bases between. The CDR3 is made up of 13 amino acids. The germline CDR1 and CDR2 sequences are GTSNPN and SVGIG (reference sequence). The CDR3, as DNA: TGTGCCTGGAGTGTACCAGGGCCCACTGAAGCTTTCTTT. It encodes CAWSVPGPTEAFF.

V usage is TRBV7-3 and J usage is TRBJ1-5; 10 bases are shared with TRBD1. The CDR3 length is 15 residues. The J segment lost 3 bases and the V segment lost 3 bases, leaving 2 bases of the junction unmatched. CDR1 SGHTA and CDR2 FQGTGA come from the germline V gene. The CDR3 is CASSLTGGDNQPQHF. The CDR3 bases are TGTGCCAGCAGCTTGACAGGGGGCGACAATCAGCCCCAGCATTTT.

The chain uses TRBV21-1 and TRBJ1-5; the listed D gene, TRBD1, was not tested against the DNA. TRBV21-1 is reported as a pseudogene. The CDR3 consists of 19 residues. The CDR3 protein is CASSKEGDDRVYSNQPQHF. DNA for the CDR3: TGTGCCAGCAGCAAAGAAGGGGACGACAGGGTATATAGCAATCAGCCCCAGCATTTT.

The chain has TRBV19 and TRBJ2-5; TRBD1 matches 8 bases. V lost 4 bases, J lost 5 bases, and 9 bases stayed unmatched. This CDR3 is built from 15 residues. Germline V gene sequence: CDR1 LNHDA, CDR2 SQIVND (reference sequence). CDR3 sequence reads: CASSTPRTGTETQYF. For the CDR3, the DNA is TGTGCCAGTAGTACCCCTAGGACAGGGACGGAGACCCAGTACTTC.

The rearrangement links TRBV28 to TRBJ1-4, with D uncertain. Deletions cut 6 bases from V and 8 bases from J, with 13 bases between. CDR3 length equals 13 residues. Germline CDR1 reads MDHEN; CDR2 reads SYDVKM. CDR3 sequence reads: CASRAGGLEKLFF. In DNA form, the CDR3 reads TGTGCCAGCAGGGCAGGAGGATTAGAAAAACTGTTTTTT.

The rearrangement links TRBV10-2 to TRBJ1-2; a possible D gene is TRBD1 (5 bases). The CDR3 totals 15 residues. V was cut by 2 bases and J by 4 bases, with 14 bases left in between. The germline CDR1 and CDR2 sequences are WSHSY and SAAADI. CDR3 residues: CASSEARGRVYGYTF. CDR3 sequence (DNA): TGCGCCAGCAGTGAGGCTAGGGGCCGAGTCTATGGCTACACCTTC.

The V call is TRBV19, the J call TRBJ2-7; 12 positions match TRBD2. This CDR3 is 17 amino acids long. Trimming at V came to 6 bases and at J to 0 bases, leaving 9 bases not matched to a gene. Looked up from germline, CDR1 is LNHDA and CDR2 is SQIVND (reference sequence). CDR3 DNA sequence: TGTGCCAGTAGCGCGACTAGCGGGAGTAGCGTCTCCTACGAGCAGTACTTC. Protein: CASSATSGSSVSYEQYF.

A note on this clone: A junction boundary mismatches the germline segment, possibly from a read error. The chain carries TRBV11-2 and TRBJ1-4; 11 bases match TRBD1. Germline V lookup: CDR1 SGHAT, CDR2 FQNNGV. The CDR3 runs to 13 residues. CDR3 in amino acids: CASSSNPGTGGIF. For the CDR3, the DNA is TGTGCCAGCAGTTCCAATCCCGGGACAGGGGGGATTTTT.

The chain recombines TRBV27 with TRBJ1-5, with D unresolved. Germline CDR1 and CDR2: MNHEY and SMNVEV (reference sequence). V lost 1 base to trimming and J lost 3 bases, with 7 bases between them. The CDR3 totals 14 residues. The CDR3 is CASSLYYNNQPQHF. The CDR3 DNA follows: TGTGCCAGCAGTTTATATTACAACAATCAGCCCCAGCATTTT.

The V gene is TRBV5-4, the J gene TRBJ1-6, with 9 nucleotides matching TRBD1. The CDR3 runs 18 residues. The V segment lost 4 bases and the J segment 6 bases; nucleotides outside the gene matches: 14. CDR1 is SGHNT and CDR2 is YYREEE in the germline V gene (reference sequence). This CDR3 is CASSRSSGTGTVNSPLHF. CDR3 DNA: TGTGCCAGCAGCCGATCTTCCGGGACAGGGACGGTTAATTCACCCCTCCACTTT.

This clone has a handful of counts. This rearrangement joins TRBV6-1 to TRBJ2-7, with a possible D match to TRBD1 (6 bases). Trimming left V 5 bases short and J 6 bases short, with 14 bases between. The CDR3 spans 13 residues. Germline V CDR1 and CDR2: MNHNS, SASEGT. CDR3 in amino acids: CASSTGPWGEQYF. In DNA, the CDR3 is TGTGCCAGCAGTACAGGGCCCTGGGGCGAGCAGTACTTC.

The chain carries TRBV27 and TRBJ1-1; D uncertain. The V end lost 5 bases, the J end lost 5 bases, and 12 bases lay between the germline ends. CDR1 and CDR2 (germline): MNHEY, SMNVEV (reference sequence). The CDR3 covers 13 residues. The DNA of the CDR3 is TGTGCCAGCAGTGTAAACAGATGGACTGAAGCTTTCTTT. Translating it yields CASSVNRWTEAFF.

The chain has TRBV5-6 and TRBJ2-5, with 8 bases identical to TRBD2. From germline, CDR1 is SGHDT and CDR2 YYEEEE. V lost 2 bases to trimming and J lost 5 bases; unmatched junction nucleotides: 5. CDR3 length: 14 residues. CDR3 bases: TGTGCCAGCAGCTTTGCCCCTAGCGGGGAGACCCAGTACTTC. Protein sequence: CASSFAPSGETQYF.

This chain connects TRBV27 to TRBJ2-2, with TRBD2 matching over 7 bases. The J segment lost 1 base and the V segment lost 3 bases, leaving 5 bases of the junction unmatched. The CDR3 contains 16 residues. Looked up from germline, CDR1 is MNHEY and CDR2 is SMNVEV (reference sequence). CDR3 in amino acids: CASSFPSGRNTGELFF. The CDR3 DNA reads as TGTGCCAGCAGTTTCCCTAGCGGCCGGAACACCGGGGAGCTGTTTTTT.

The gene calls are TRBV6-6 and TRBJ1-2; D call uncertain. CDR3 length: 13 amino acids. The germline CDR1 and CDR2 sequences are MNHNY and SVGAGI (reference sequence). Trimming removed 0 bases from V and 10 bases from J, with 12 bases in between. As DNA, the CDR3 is TGTGCCAGCAGTTACTCGACGGCAGGTGCCTACACCTTC. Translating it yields CASSYSTAGAYTF.

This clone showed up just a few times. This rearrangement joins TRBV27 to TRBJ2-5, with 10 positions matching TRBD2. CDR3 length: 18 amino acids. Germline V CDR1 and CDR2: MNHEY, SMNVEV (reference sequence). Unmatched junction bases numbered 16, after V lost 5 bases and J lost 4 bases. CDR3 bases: TGTGCCAGCAGTCCAGGGGTTTTAGCGGGAGGCTTCGGAGAGACCCAGTACTTC. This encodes CASSPGVLAGGFGETQYF.

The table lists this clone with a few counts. For the CDR3, the DNA is TGTGCCAGCAGCCCGCTTCCCGGCAGCGGGGCTTTCTTT. Encoded protein: CASSPLPGSGAFF. This chain joins TRBV14 and TRBJ1-1; D is unresolved. Germline CDR1 is SGHDN and CDR2 is FVKESK. V was clipped by 4 bases and J by 11 bases, with 17 bases between them. The CDR3 length is 13 residues.

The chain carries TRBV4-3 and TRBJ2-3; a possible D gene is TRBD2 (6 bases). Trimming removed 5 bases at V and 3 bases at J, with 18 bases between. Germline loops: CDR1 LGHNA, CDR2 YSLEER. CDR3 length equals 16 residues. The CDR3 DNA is TGCGCCAGCAGCTACCGAGGAGGGAGAGGGACAGATACGCAGTATTTT. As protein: CASSYRGGRGTDTQYF.

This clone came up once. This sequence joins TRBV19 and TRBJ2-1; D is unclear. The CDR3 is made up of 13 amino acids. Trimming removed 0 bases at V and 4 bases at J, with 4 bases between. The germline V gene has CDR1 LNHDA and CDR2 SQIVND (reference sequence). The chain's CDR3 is CASSIERYNEQFF. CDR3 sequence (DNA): TGTGCCAGTAGTATAGAGCGGTACAATGAGCAGTTCTTC.